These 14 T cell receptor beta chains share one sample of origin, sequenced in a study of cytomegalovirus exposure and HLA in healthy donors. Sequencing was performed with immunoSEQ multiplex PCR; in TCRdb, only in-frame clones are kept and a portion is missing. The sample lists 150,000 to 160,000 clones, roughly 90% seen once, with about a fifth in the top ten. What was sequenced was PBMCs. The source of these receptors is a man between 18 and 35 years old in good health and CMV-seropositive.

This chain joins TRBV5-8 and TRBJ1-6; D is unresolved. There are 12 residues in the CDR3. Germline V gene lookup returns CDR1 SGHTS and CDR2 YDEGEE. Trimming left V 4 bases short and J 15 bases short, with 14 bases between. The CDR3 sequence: CASSEEPILLHF. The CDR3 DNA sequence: TGTGCCAGCAGCGAGGAACCAATACTCCTCCACTTT.

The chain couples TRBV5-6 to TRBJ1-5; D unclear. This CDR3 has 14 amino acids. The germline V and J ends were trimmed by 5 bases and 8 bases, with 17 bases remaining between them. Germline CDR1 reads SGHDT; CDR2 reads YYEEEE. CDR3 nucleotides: TGTGCCAGCAGGACGTGGGGTGGGGAGGAGCCCCAGCATTTT. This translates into CASRTWGGEEPQHF.

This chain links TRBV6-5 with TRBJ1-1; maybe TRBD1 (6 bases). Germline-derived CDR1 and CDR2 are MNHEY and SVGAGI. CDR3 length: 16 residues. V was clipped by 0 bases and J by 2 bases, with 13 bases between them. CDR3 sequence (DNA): TGTGCCAGCAGTTACTCGGGGGCAGGGCCTAACACTGAAGCTTTCTTT. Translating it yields CASSYSGAGPNTEAFF.

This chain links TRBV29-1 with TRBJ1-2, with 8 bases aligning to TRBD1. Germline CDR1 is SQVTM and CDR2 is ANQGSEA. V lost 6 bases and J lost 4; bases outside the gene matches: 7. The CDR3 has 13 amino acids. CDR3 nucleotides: TGCAGCGTATATACAGGGGGGGGCTATGGCTACACCTTC. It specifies CSVYTGGGYGYTF.

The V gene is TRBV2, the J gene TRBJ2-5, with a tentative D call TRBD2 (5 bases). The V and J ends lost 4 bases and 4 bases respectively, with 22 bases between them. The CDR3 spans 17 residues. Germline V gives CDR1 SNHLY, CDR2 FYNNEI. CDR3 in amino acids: CASSGADYTPLGETQYF. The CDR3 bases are TGTGCCAGCAGTGGGGCCGACTATACCCCACTGGGAGAGACCCAGTACTTC.

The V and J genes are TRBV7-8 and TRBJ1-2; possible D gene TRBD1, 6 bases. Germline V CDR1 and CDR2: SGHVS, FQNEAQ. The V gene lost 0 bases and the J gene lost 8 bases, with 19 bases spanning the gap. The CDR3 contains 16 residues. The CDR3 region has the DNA TGTGCCAGCAGCTTAGCGCGGGGGGGGCCCTCGGGAGGCTACACCTTC. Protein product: CASSLARGGPSGGYTF.

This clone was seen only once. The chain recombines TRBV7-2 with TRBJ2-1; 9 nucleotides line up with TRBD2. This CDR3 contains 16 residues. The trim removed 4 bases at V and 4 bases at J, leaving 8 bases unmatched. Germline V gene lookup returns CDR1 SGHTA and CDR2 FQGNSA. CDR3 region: CASSSKRGVDYNEQFF. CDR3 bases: TGTGCCAGCAGCTCGAAGCGGGGGGTAGATTACAATGAGCAGTTCTTC.

The CDR3, as DNA: TGTGCCAGCAGCCCGATCAGCGGGGCTTACGAGCAGTACTTC. It specifies CASSPISGAYEQYF. V and J are TRBV6-5 and TRBJ2-5, with 7 bases fitting TRBD2. The DNA end is a closer match to TRBJ2-7, so the J assignment may be wrong. The CDR3 is 14 residues long. Germline CDR1 reads MNHEY; CDR2 reads SVGAGI.

CDR3 sequence reads: CASSIRWANSPLHF. The CDR3, as DNA: TGTGCCAGTAGTATCCGCTGGGCCAATTCACCCCTCCACTTT. V is TRBV19 and J is TRBJ1-6; D gene unclear. Germline assignment: CDR1 LNHDA and CDR2 SQIVND (reference sequence). Trimming removed 3 bases from V and 7 bases from J, with 10 bases in between. The CDR3 is 14 amino acids.

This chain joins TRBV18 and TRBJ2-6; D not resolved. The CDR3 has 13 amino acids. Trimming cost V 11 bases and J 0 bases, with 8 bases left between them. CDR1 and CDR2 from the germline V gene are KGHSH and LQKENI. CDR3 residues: CASLPSGANVLTF. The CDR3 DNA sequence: TGTGCCTCTCTTCCCTCTGGGGCCAACGTCCTGACTTTC.

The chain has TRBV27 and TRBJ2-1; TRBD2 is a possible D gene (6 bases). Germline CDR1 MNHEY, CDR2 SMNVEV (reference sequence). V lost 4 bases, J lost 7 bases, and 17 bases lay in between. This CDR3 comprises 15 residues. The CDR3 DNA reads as TGTGCCAGCAGTTCCTCCTCGACTAGTTGGAATGAGCAGTTCTTC. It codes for CASSSSSTSWNEQFF.

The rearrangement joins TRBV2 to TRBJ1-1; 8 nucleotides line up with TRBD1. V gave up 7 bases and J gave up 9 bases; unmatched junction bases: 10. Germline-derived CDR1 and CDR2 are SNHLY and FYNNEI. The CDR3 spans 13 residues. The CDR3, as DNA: TGTGCCAGCACTGAGAGGGACAGGTCCCAAGCTTTCTTT. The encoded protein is CASTERDRSQAFF.

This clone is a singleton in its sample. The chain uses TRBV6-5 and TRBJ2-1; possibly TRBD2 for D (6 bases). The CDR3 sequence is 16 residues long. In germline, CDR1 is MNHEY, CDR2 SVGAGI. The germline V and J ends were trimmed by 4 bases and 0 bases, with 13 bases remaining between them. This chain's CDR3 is CASSLRGLSSYNEQFF. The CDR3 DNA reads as TGTGCCAGCAGTTTGCGGGGACTGAGCTCCTACAATGAGCAGTTCTTC.

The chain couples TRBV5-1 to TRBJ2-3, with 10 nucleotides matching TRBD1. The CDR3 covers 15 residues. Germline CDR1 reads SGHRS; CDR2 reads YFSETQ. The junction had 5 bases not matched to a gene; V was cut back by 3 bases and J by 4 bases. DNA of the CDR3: TGCGCCAGCAGCTCCCGGGACAGGGGCGCAGATACGCAGTATTTT. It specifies CASSSRDRGADTQYF.